The clone carrying this TCR beta chain was observed at least ten times. Stated time point: newly diagnosed GD, antithyroid drugs for less than 3 months. The authors made the TCR library using RNA they extracted from PBMCs. The sample originates from a study of regulatory T cells in long-lasting Graves disease. Sequencing libraries for TCR beta were prepared with iRepertoire HTBI primers and Arm-PCR of CDR3 regions. TCRdb recomputed calls from the multiplex PCR reads with MiXCR, one row per CDR3 protein. This table holds roughly 500,000 distinct CDR3 sequences, approximately 15% found once. The CDR3 extends over 13 amino acids. V gave up 5 bases and J gave up 4 bases, with 10 bases separating them. This same sample was also part of a study on T cells in Graves' hyperthyroidism and ophthalmopathy.

The chain employs TRBV12-3 or TRBV12-4 and TRBJ2-3; D unclear. The receptor comes from a man aged 25 to 40 with Graves disease. This sample comprised peripheral blood mononuclear cells (PBMCs), obtained at new diagnosis, from a patient treated with antithyroid drugs. The CDR3 nucleotides are TGTGCCAGCAGTGGAGCTGTGTCAGATACGCAGTATTTT. Its translation: CASSGAVSDTQYF.